The clone carrying this T cell receptor (beta chain) was recorded at least ten times. The source of the sample is a study of blood T cell repertoires in COVID-19. The overall study: Sites in the United States, Italy and Spain provided acute and convalescent COVID-19 samples. From T cells, B-cell-depleted T cells, or PBMCs came the material, which was cDNA or gDNA.

Per the study methods: Nucleated cell number was recorded as an estimate derived from reference gene primer amplification. Some clones are missing from TCRdb's copy, which holds only in-frame ones; the method was immunoSEQ multiplex PCR. V and J calls and clone size are as listed in that table; D and trimming were resolved from the DNA. The sample holds about 67,000 clones, approximately 79% seen once. Germline V lookup: CDR1 MNHEY, CDR2 SVGAGI. V lost 6 bases, J lost 4 bases, and 6 bases stayed unmatched. This CDR3 has 14 amino acids. The chain employs TRBV6-5 and TRBJ2-7, with 10 bases identical to TRBD1. The origin of this receptor is a woman aged 55-75 years with acute or convalescent COVID-19. The source material was peripheral blood. The CDR3 DNA is TGTGCCAGCAGCCAGGACAGGGGGGTTTACGAGCAGTACTTC. Its protein product is CASSQDRGVYEQYF.